The rows below give T cell receptor beta chains drawn from one sample of a study of T cell repertoires in cytomegalovirus infection. TCRdb itself ran the reads through MiXCR, one entry per CDR3 protein. The table records 150,000 to 200,000 distinct CDR3 sequences, over 25% of them present only once. Specimen: PBMCs. Receptors originate from a human donor in good health (CMV status not recorded). Some clones in this sample may be carry-over from other donors' samples. CDR3s include the opening cysteine and the closing phenylalanine or tryptophan. D genes are given only for firm matches. Part of the rows lack a size; the others show once, few, many or a class for expanded clones.

TRBJ1-3,.,TRBV7-2,.,CASSLAVSAQRSGNTIYF,TGTGCCAGCAGCTTAGCGGTTTCGGCCCAGCGTTCTGGAAACACCATATATTTT
TRBJ1-2,many,TRBV12-5,.,CASGPRTHTYGYTF,TGTGCTAGTGGTCCCCGGACGCACACTTATGGCTACACCTTC
TRBJ2-3,.,TRBV12-3/TRBV12-4,TRBD1,CASSLSSGGMTDTQYF,TGTGCCAGCAGTCTAAGCTCAGGGGGCATGACAGATACGCAGTATTTT
TRBJ2-2,few,TRBV7-8,.,CASSLDSGPQNTGELFF,TGTGCCAGCAGCTTAGACTCAGGGCCCCAAAACACCGGGGAGCTGTTTTTT
TRBJ1-2,.,TRBV19,.,CASSVQVNYGYTF,TGTGCCAGTAGTGTACAGGTCAACTATGGCTACACCTTC
TRBJ2-1,many,TRBV7-2,.,CASSLSNNEQFF,TGTGCCAGCAGCTTATCTAACAATGAGCAGTTCTTC
TRBJ1-1,.,TRBV2,.,CASRALAEAFF,TGTGCCAGCAGGGCTCTTGCTGAAGCTTTCTTT
TRBJ2-7,.,TRBV14,.,CASSQDRSYSYEQYF,TGTGCCAGCAGCCAAGACCGAAGTTACTCCTACGAGCAGTACTTC
TRBJ2-1,.,TRBV10-1,TRBD1,CASGFRGTGYNEQFF,TGCGCCAGCGGCTTCAGGGGGACAGGGTACAATGAGCAGTTCTTC
TRBJ1-1,.,TRBV12-3/TRBV12-4,TRBD1,CASSLKGANTEAFF,TGTGCCAGCAGTTTAAAGGGGGCGAACACTGAAGCTTTCTTT
TRBJ2-5,.,TRBV5-6,.,CASSLDAETQYF,TGTGCCAGCAGCTTGGACGCAGAGACCCAGTACTTC
TRBJ1-2,.,TRBV7-3,.,CASSSYDIDGYTF,TGTGCCAGCAGTTCCTACGACATAGATGGCTACACCTTC
TRBJ2-1,.,TRBV5-1,TRBD2,CASSLAGGGTNEQFF,TGCGCCAGCAGCTTGGCAGGCGGGGGGACCAATGAGCAGTTCTTC
TRBJ1-2,.,TRBV13,.,CASSFRDGGFYRYTF,TGTGCCAGCAGCTTCCGGGACGGAGGCTTCTATCGCTACACCTTC
TRBJ1-1,.,TRBV7-2,.,CASSLTRSGDRNTEAFF,TGTGCCAGCAGCTTAACCCGGAGCGGGGATAGGAACACTGAAGCTTTCTTT
TRBJ1-3,.,TRBV28,.,CASSLQGAGNTIYF,TGTGCCAGCAGCCTACAGGGAGCTGGAAACACCATATATTTT
TRBJ2-7,.,TRBV5-1,.,CASSRDISYEQYF,TGCGCCAGCAGCCGGGACATCAGCTACGAGCAGTACTTC
TRBJ2-7,.,TRBV12-3/TRBV12-4,.,CASSPRGYKQYF,TGTGCCAGCAGCCCAAGGGGGTACAAGCAGTACTTC
TRBJ1-2,many,TRBV2,TRBD1,CASSVGTGANGYTF,TGTGCCAGCAGTGTTGGGACAGGGGCAAATGGCTACACCTTC
TRBJ1-2,few,TRBV5-6,.,CASSPGVGWANYGYTF,TGTGCCAGCAGCCCTGGGGTCGGGTGGGCTAACTATGGCTACACCTTC
TRBJ2-7,.,TRBV19,.,CASSIDAVTSAYF,TGTGCCAGTAGTATAGATGCCGTGACCTCAGCGTACTTC
TRBJ2-5,.,TRBV5-5,TRBD1,CASTSQTGAMNGAQYF,TGTGCCAGCACCTCTCAGACAGGGGCCATGAATGGAGCCCAGTACTTC
TRBJ1-1,few,TRBV2,.,CASKTQNTEAFF,TGTGCCAGCAAGACCCAGAACACTGAAGCTTTCTTT
TRBJ2-2,.,TRBV5-6,.,CASSTSGGPNTGELFF,TGTGCCAGCAGCACCTCGGGGGGCCCAAACACCGGGGAGCTGTTTTTT
TRBJ2-7,.,TRBV3-1,.,CASSQQAVLSYEQYF,TGTGCCAGCAGCCAACAGGCCGTCCTATCCTACGAGCAGTACTTC
TRBJ1-6,.,TRBV10-3,.,CASDSDNSPLHF,TGTGCCTCCGACTCCGATAATTCACCCCTCCACTTT
TRBJ2-1,many,TRBV6-1,.,CASSKEGSGNEQFF,TGTGCCAGCAGTAAGGAAGGGTCCGGAAATGAGCAGTTCTTC